This T cell receptor beta chain was recorded in a study of T-cell memory formation after mild COVID-19. MiXCR, applied by TCRdb to the 5' RACE reads, yields one record per CDR3 protein. The sample yields around 310,000 distinct CDR3 sequences, approximately 22% seen once. Trimming took 0 bases from V and 3 from J, leaving 9 bases between them. Looked up from germline, CDR1 is GTSNPN and CDR2 is SVGIG (reference sequence). There are 14 residues in the CDR3. The source is a man aged 18 to 30 who had mild COVID-19 (a few samples of this study predate the infection). Cell type and time point are not known. The chain couples TRBV30 to TRBJ1-5; possible D gene TRBD1, 5 bases. Sequencing used PBMCs or a T cell subset sorted from them (not recorded which). This chain's CDR3 is CAWSVRQSNQPQHF. Here the CDR3 DNA reads TGTGCCTGGAGTGTACGACAGTCCAATCAGCCCCAGCATTTT. The entire variable domain, with the rest obtained from reference TRBV30 and TRBJ1-5, is as follows: SQTIHQWPATLVQPVGSPLSLECTVEGTSNPNLYWYRQAAGRGLQLLFYSVGIGQISSEVPQNLSASRPQDRQFILSSKKLLLSDSGFYLCAWSVRQSNQPQHFGDGTRLSIL.